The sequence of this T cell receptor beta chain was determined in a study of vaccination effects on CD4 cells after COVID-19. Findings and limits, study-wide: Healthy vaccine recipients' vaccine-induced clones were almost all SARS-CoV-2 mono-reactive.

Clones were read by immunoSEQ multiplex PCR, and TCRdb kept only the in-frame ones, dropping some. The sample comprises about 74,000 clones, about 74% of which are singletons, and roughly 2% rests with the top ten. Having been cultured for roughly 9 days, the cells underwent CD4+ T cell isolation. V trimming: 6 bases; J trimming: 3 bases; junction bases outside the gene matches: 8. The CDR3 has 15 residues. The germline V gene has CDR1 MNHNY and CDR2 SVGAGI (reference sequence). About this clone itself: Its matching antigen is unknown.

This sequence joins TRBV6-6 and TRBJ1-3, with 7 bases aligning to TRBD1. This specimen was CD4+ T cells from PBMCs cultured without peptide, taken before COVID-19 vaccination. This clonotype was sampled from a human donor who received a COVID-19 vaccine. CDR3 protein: CASSLRGGRGNTIYF. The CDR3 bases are TGTGCCAGCAGCCTCAGGGGGGGACGTGGAAACACCATATATTTT.